The TCR beta chain under discussion was sequenced for a study of sequential checkpoint blockade in melanoma. Study background: Randomization was 1:1 between first-line nivolumab→ipilimumab and ipilimumab→nivolumab. Both treatment sequences were followed by maintenance nivolumab.

TCRdb's copy holds only in-frame clones and misses some; the assay was immunoSEQ multiplex PCR. This table has 15,000 to 20,000 clones, around 66% appearing once. Noted treatment: randomized to nivolumab then ipilimumab (arm A) or the reverse (arm B). Patients had received no earlier DNA-damaging chemotherapy. Live CD3+CD8+ CD19− CD56− cells were sorted from PBMCs. The CDR3 consists of 11 residues. Germline values: CDR1 SQVTM, CDR2 ANQGSEA. Trimming took off 6 bases at V and 2 bases at J, with 7 bases between the two ends. The chain links TRBV29-1 to TRBJ1-1; D ambiguous. The sequence came from a human donor with melanoma. This specimen was CD8+ T cells sorted from blood (inferred from file names), taken from a patient given nivolumab and ipilimumab in sequence. For the CDR3, the DNA is TGCAGCGTAAGCCAAAACACTGAAGCTTTCTTT. It codes for CSVSQNTEAFF.